This record concerns one T cell receptor beta chain sequence. This clonotype showed up just a few times. Its antigen target is currently unknown. Per-base quality was not reported, and no clone a single base away is much larger than it. Library preparation employed 5' RACE. The sequencer listed for this sample is NextSeq 500. The TCR library protocol attached a unique molecular identifier to each TCR cDNA molecule to allow correction of PCR and sequencing errors. Per the authors' processing: TCR identification, UMI-based error correction and CDR3 extraction were all carried out with Decombinator tools. TCRs above a frequency of 2 per 1,000, corresponding to the top 1% of the tumor frequency distribution, were defined as expanded. Rényi diversity was computed with the R vegan package after subsampling each repertoire 100 times to 5,000 TCRs. To build CDR3 similarity networks, amino acid triplet string-kernel similarity was used, and CDR3s were connected when their pairwise similarity was above 0.82. The public reads were reprocessed in TCRdb via fastp at Q25 and MiXCR, keeping in-frame beta chains. Each record represents a unique CDR3 protein, reported with the most common genes and DNA among its rows. None of the V and J calls come from the authors' own analysis; TCRdb made them. The sample table records roughly 120,000 distinct CDR3 sequences; over 9% of these occur just once. The ten largest clonotypes hold around 16% of the sample.

The sample's time point label, in plain terms: blood at routine non-recurrence follow-up after resection. Without any cell sorting, TCR sequencing was performed on whole RNA extracted either from tumor and nontumor lung tissue or from cryopreserved PBMC samples. Only patients for whom sufficient RNA was available from at least two tumor regions were selected for TCR sequencing. V lost 4 bases and J lost 0 bases; the stretch between them is 12 bases long. Counted from cysteine to phenylalanine, this CDR3 has 15 amino acids. The kept DNA is CDR3 alone, 45 bases in frame from the first base. The germline V gene (reference sequence) yields SGHNT for CDR1 and YYREEE for CDR2. The data were obtained in a study of spatial heterogeneity in lung cancer (dated by TCRdb to 2018 to 2020). General notes on the study: Donors were 70 or so patients with early-stage, untreated non-small cell lung cancer from the lung TRACERx cohort. In the raw uncorrected reads, each unique combination of TCR and UMI appeared on average more than ten times. Beta-chain transcripts were consistently detected in greater numbers than alpha-chain transcripts, which likely reflected higher beta-chain transcript abundance. The study quantitatively compared TCR alpha and beta repertoires across multiple tumor regions, matched nontumor lung and blood in non-small cell lung cancer. Both alpha and beta chains were TCR-sequenced in 200 to 250 tumor regions, around 64 matched nontumor lung samples and roughly 50 PBMC samples obtained at surgery. TCR repertoire features were related to nonsynonymous mutation counts determined by whole-exome sequencing of tumor tissue. Follow-up PBMC samples were sequenced whenever available, with a median time to follow-up of approximately 2 years after resection.

Overall study outcomes, separate from this receptor: Ubiquitous expanded tumor TCRs were detected in blood more often at tumor resection than at routine follow-up. Confirming at a functional level the hypothesis that regional TCRs recognize regional mutations was considered to require additional single-cell paired TCR alpha and beta sequencing. Comparisons of baseline and follow-up blood repertoires included only around 14 patients.

Recombination linked TRBV5-4 to TRBJ2-3, with the D gene not confidently named. Sample: PBMCs, taken at follow-up. The TCR comes from a male donor with early-stage non-small cell lung cancer. For the CDR3, the sequence is CASSDGAHSTDTQYF. The nucleotides read TGTGCCAGCAGCGACGGTGCCCATAGCACAGATACGCAGTATTTT.